The entry below describes one TCR beta chain. Antigen specificity is unknown. Trimming cost V 10 bases and J 1 base, with 7 bases left between them. CDR1 is ENHRY, CDR2 SYGVKD, per germline. The CDR3 has 11 residues. Ophthalmopathy was moderately-to-severely active, CAS at least 3, NOSPECS at least 4, lasting under 3 months. The sample belongs to a study of Graves' ophthalmopathy and Graves' hyperthyroidism. Study results and limitations: A majority of expanded thyroid clonotypes exceeding 0.001 frequency were likewise present in blood.

As the template, RNA transcripts were used to amplify TCR beta CDR3 regions. A first-round RT-PCR used HTBI primers, followed by a second-round multiplex PCR. TCRdb reprocessed the multiplex PCR reads with MiXCR, giving one entry per CDR3 protein. This table holds some 390,000 distinct CDR3 sequences, around 16% found once. The rearrangement links TRBV10-3 to TRBJ1-1; D is uncertain. The receptor's source is a woman younger than 35 with Graves' ophthalmopathy. The sequenced sample was peripheral blood. This chain's CDR3 is CATRQNTEAFF. CDR3 DNA sequence: TGTGCCACTCGACAGAACACTGAAGCTTTCTTT.